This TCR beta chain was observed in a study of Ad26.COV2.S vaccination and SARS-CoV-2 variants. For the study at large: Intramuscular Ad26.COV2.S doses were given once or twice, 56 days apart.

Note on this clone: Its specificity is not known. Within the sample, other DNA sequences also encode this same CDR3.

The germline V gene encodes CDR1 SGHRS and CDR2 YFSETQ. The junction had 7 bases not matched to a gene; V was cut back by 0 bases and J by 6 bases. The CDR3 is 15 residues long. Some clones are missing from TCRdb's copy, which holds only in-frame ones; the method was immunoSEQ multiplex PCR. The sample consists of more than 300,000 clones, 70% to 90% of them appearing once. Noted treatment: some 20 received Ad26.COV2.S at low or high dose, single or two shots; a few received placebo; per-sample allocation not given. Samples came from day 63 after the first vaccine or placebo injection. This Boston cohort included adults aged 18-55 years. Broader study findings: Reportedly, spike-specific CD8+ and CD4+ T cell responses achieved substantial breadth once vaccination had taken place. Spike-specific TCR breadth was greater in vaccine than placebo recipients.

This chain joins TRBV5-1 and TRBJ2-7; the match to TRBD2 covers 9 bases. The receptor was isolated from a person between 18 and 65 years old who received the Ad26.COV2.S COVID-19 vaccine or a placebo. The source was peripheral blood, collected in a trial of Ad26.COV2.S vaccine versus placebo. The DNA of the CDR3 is TGCGCCAGCAGCTTGGAAGGGCTAGCGGGATCCGAGCAGTACTTC. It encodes CASSLEGLAGSEQYF.